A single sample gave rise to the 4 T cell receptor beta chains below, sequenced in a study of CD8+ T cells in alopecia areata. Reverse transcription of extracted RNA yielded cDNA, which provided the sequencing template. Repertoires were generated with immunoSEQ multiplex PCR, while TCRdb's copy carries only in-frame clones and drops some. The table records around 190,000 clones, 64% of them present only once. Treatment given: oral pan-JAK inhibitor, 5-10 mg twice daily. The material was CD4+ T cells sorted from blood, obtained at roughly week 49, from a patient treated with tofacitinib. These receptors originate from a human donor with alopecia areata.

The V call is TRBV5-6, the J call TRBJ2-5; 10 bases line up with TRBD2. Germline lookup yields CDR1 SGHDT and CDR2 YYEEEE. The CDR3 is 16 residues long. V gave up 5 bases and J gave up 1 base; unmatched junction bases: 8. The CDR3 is CASRPVAGGLQETQYF. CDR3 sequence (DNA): TGTGCCAGCAGACCTGTAGCGGGGGGCCTCCAAGAGACCCAGTACTTC. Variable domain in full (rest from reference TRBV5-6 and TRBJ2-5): DAGVTQSPTHLIKTRGQQVTLRCSPKSGHDTVSWYQQALGQGPQFIFQYYEEEERQRGNFPDRFSGHQFPNYSSELNVNALLLGDSALYLCASRPVAGGLQETQYFGPGTRLLVL.

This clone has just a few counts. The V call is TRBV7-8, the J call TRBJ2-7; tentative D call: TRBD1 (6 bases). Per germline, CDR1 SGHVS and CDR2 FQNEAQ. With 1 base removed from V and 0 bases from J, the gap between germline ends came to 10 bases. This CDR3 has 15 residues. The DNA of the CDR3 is TGTGCCAGCAGCTTAGACAGGGCCGGCTCCTACGAGCAGTACTTC. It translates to CASSLDRAGSYEQYF.

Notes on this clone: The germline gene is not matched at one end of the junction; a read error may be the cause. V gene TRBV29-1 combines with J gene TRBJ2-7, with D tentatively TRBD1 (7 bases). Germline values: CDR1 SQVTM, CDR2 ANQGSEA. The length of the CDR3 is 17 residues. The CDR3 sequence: CSVEDIRQGGFSYEQYF. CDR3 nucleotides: TGCAGCGTCGAAGATATCCGACAGGGAGGATTTAGCTACGAGCAGTACTTC.

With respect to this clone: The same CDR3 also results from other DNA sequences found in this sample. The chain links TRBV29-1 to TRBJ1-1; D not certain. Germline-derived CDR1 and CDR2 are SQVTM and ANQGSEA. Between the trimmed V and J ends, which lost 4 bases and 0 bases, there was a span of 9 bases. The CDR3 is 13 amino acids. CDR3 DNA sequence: TGCAGCGTTGTTAGGCAGATGAACACTGAAGCTTTCTTT. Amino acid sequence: CSVVRQMNTEAFF.